These 5 T cell receptor beta chains were sequenced from one sample in a study of PD-1 blockade in classical Hodgkin lymphoma. Repertoires were generated with immunoSEQ multiplex PCR, while TCRdb's copy carries only in-frame clones and drops some. The sample has tens of thousands of clones; about 88% are singletons. Every one of the patients relapsed after autologous stem cell transplantation (brentuximab vedotin exposure was variable). The sequencing here drew on peripheral blood mononuclear cells (PBMCs), taken at baseline. The source of these receptors is a human donor with classical Hodgkin lymphoma.

About this clone itself: Additional DNA sequences in this sample encode the identical CDR3. The rearrangement uses TRBV7-9 and TRBJ2-1; 7 bases agree with TRBD2. The CDR3 length is 13 residues. Trimming removed 3 bases from V and 9 bases from J; junction bases left unmatched: 5. Germline CDR1 is SEHNR and CDR2 is FQNEAQ (reference sequence). The CDR3 region has the DNA TGTGCCAGCAGCTTGACGGGGGGAATTGAGCAGTTCTTC. This encodes CASSLTGGIEQFF.

This chain connects TRBV27 to TRBJ1-6; D not resolved. Trimming removed 3 bases from V and 7 bases from J, with 22 bases in between. Germline V lookup: CDR1 MNHEY, CDR2 SMNVEV (reference sequence). This CDR3 is built from 18 residues. The CDR3 DNA is TGTGCCAGCAGTTTGTTTACCCCAATGCCGGGAGGAAATTCACCCCTCCACTTT. As protein: CASSLFTPMPGGNSPLHF.

The chain has TRBV6-6 and TRBJ2-7, with no clear D. Germline CDR1 is MNHNY and CDR2 is SVGAGI (reference sequence). The V gene lost 5 bases and the J gene lost 5 bases, with 13 bases spanning the gap. This CDR3 has 13 amino acids. The CDR3 nucleotides are TGTGCCAGCAGTCCCCCCGGCCACAACGAGCAGTACTTC. It encodes CASSPPGHNEQYF.

The chain links TRBV10-3 to TRBJ2-1; a possible D gene is TRBD1 (7 bases). This CDR3 has 18 amino acids. V was pared by 2 bases and J by 4 bases, with 21 bases between. Per the germline V gene, CDR1 is ENHRY and CDR2 is SYGVKD. CDR3 region: CAISEKGVAGGGYNEQFF. The CDR3 DNA reads as TGTGCCATCAGTGAGAAGGGAGTAGCAGGGGGAGGTTACAATGAGCAGTTCTTC.

The chain is built from TRBV7-9 and TRBJ2-3, with D maybe TRBD2 (6 bases). CDR3 size: 15 residues. Deletions cut 3 bases from V and 2 bases from J, with 12 bases between. Germline loops: CDR1 SEHNR, CDR2 FQNEAQ (reference sequence). DNA for the CDR3: TGTGCCAGCAGCTTCTGGAGGGACCCCACAGATACGCAGTATTTT. Translated, it gives CASSFWRDPTDTQYF.